A single sample gave rise to the 21 T cell receptor beta chains below, sequenced in a study of beta chain features in type 1 diabetes. Expressed TCRB transcripts were sequenced because the isolated RNA had all been reverse transcribed beforehand. Repertoires were generated with immunoSEQ multiplex PCR, while TCRdb's copy carries only in-frame clones and drops some. The top ten hold less than 0.08% of the sample, which has 90,000 to 110,000 clones, almost 40% seen once. Sequenced: stem cell memory CD4+ T cells from blood. The receptors come from a woman aged 18 to 35 in good health.

This chain uses TRBV6-1 with TRBJ2-1; 7 positions match TRBD1. Trimming removed 6 bases from V and 9 bases from J; junction bases left unmatched: 11. This CDR3 contains 14 residues. The germline V gene has CDR1 MNHNS and CDR2 SASEGT. The CDR3 spells CASSTGEILVEQFF. Here the CDR3 DNA reads TGTGCCAGCAGCACAGGGGAAATTCTTGTTGAGCAGTTCTTC.

The V gene is TRBV9, the J gene TRBJ2-7; 11 nucleotides match TRBD2. Germline CDR1 reads SGDLS; CDR2 reads YYNGEE. There are 14 residues in the CDR3. The junction had 4 bases not matched to a gene; V was cut back by 2 bases and J by 6 bases. The CDR3 protein is CASSVSGRGIEQYF. In DNA form, the CDR3 reads TGTGCCAGCAGCGTTAGCGGGAGGGGTATCGAGCAGTACTTC.

The J gene is TRBJ2-5, the V gene TRBV6-5; the D gene is possibly TRBD1 (6 bases). The germline V gene has CDR1 MNHEY and CDR2 SVGAGI. The CDR3 is made up of 14 amino acids. Trimming removed 6 bases from V and 4 bases from J, with 15 bases in between. The CDR3 sequence: CASRNRVRGETQYF. The CDR3 coding sequence is TGTGCCAGCAGAAACAGGGTTCGTGGAGAGACCCAGTACTTC.

This chain uses TRBV7-3 with TRBJ1-2, with D maybe TRBD1 (5 bases). This CDR3 spans 16 amino acids. Germline V CDR1 and CDR2: SGHTA, FQGTGA. V lost 1 base and J 1 base, leaving 13 bases between the germline ends. CDR3 sequence (DNA): TGTGCCAGCAGCTTAATTGCCAGGGTAGGTAACTATGGCTACACCTTC. Translation gives CASSLIARVGNYGYTF.

The V call is TRBV11-1, the J call TRBJ1-2; 8 bases are shared with TRBD1. V was pared by 5 bases and J by 2 bases, with 4 bases of the junction left unmatched. The CDR3 length is 14 residues. CDR1 and CDR2 from the germline V gene are SGHAT and FQDESV (reference sequence). This chain's CDR3 is CASSPDRGNYGYTF. In nucleotides, the CDR3 is TGTGCCAGCAGCCCCGACAGGGGCAACTATGGCTACACCTTC. The whole variable domain, remainder taken from reference TRBV11-1 and TRBJ1-2, is EAEVAQSPRYKITEKSQAVAFWCDPISGHATLYWYRQILGQGPELLVQFQDESVVDDSQLPKDRFSAERLKGVDSTLKIQPAELGDSAMYLCASSPDRGNYGYTFGSGTRLTVV.

The rearrangement uses TRBV6-5 and TRBJ2-7; 9 nucleotides align to TRBD2. V trimming: 9 bases; J trimming: 5 bases; junction bases outside the gene matches: 14. Germline V CDR1 and CDR2: MNHEY, SVGAGI. The CDR3 length is 15 residues. DNA for the CDR3: TGTGCCAGTACACCTACGGGACTAGCTTCCCACGAGCAGTACTTC. It specifies CASTPTGLASHEQYF.

A few counts support this clone. The chain combines TRBV28 with TRBJ2-5; D is possibly TRBD1 (6 bases). The J call is doubtful: the DNA matches TRBJ2-7 better. Per germline, CDR1 MDHEN and CDR2 SYDVKM. The CDR3 has 11 amino acids. CDR3 residues: CASLGAIEQYF. DNA for the CDR3: TGTGCCAGCTTGGGGGCGATCGAGCAGTACTTC.

This clone was recorded a few times. The V call is TRBV7-9, the J call TRBJ2-1; possibly TRBD1 for D (6 bases). The V end was cut by 5 bases, the J end by 6 bases, with 8 bases between. The CDR3 extends over 12 amino acids. In germline, CDR1 is SEHNR, CDR2 FQNEAQ (reference sequence). The CDR3 reads CASSPQGNEQFF. CDR3 bases: TGTGCCAGCAGCCCACAGGGCAATGAGCAGTTCTTC.

The chain joins TRBV5-1 to TRBJ2-3; TRBD1 aligns across 8 bases. Trimming removed 4 bases from V and 7 bases from J; junction bases left unmatched: 5. CDR1 is SGHRS and CDR2 is YFSETQ in the germline V gene. The CDR3 spans 13 residues. The CDR3 DNA sequence: TGCGCCAGCAGCCCAGGACAGGGCAATACGCAGTATTTT. It codes for CASSPGQGNTQYF.

This clone has only a few counts. This chain joins TRBV7-9 and TRBJ2-1; 10 nucleotides line up with TRBD2. Germline-derived CDR1 and CDR2 are SEHNR and FQNEAQ (reference sequence). Trimming cost V 2 bases and J 1 base; bases outside gene matches: 5. The CDR3 has 17 residues. CDR3 DNA: TGTGCCAGCAGCTTAAGGCCTAGCGGGAGTTCCTACAATGAGCAGTTCTTC. It translates to CASSLRPSGSSYNEQFF.

This clone appeared a few times. This rearrangement joins TRBV7-9 to TRBJ1-1; 7 bases match TRBD1. This CDR3 region has 15 residues. V was clipped by 6 bases and J by 0 bases; unmatched bases: 7. CDR1 and CDR2 from the germline V gene are SEHNR and FQNEAQ (reference sequence). CDR3 sequence (DNA): TGTGCCAGCAGACCTACCGGGACAGTGAACACTGAAGCTTTCTTT. This encodes CASRPTGTVNTEAFF.

This clone was counted only a few times. This sequence joins TRBV7-9 and TRBJ1-2, with D possibly TRBD1 on 6 matching bases. Germline CDR1 is SEHNR and CDR2 is FQNEAQ (reference sequence). V lost 5 bases and J lost 8, with 21 bases in between. The CDR3 is made up of 15 amino acids. The CDR3 sequence is CASSVRRGAERGYTF. CDR3 sequence (DNA): TGTGCCAGCAGCGTTCGTCGGGGGGCTGAGAGGGGCTACACCTTC. Full variable domain (rest looked up from reference TRBV7-9 and TRBJ1-2): DTGVSQNPRHKITKRGQNVTFRCDPISEHNRLYWYRQTLGQGPEFLTYFQNEAQLEKSRLLSDRFSAERPKGSFSTLEIQRTEQGDSAMYLCASSVRRGAERGYTFGSGTRLTVV.

This clone was seen once. V gene TRBV4-1 combines with J gene TRBJ2-3; 10 bases agree with TRBD2. The germline CDR1 and CDR2 sequences are MGHRA and YSYEKL. V shed 2 bases, J shed 5 bases, and the junction held 7 bases outside the gene matches. This CDR3 has 16 amino acids. CDR3 region: CASSQMASGSIDTQYF. The CDR3 region has the DNA TGCGCCAGCAGCCAAATGGCTAGCGGGAGTATAGATACGCAGTATTTT.

This clone was found a few times. V gene TRBV18 combines with J gene TRBJ1-1, with 8 bases that match TRBD1. After removal of 6 bases from V and 5 bases from J, the junction contained 5 bases not matched to a gene. CDR3 size: 13 residues. Germline V gene sequence: CDR1 KGHSH, CDR2 LQKENI. In DNA form, the CDR3 reads TGTGCCAGCTCTCCGACAGGGGAGACTGAAGCTTTCTTT. It is translated as CASSPTGETEAFF.

This clone was seen a few times. This sequence joins TRBV6-6 and TRBJ1-5; a weak D match, TRBD1 (5 bases). The CDR3 has 15 amino acids. The germline V gene has CDR1 MNHNY and CDR2 SVGAGI (reference sequence). V gave up 0 bases and J gave up 1 base, with 7 bases separating them. Here the CDR3 reads CASSYSAGSNQPQHF. DNA for the CDR3: TGTGCCAGCAGTTACTCAGCAGGGAGCAATCAGCCCCAGCATTTT.

The table lists this clone with a few counts. The genes are TRBV19 and TRBJ2-6; weak D call: TRBD1 (6 bases). From germline, CDR1 is LNHDA and CDR2 SQIVND (reference sequence). The CDR3 is 12 residues long. The chain's CDR3 is CAGGGGANVLTF. DNA for the CDR3: TGTGCTGGGGGCGGTGGGGCCAACGTCCTGACTTTC.

This rearrangement joins TRBV4-3 to TRBJ2-5; 8 nucleotides agree with TRBD2. The CDR3 consists of 13 residues. The V segment lost 7 bases and the J segment 5 bases; nucleotides outside the gene matches: 6. CDR1 is LGHNA and CDR2 is YSLEER in the germline V gene. CDR3 sequence reads: CASTSGPSETQYF. For the CDR3, the DNA is TGCGCCAGCACTAGCGGGCCCTCGGAGACCCAGTACTTC.

A few counts support this clone. As DNA, the CDR3 is TGTGCCAGCAGCTTAGAAATAAGTGTAAGGGGCTCCTATGGCTACACCTTC. It yields the protein CASSLEISVRGSYGYTF. The gene calls are TRBV11-2 and TRBJ1-2, with a weak D call TRBD1 (5 bases). CDR1 is SGHAT, CDR2 FQNNGV, per germline. This CDR3 is 17 amino acids long. Trimming took off 0 bases at V and 4 bases at J, with 18 bases between the two ends.

This clone turned up a few times. V usage is TRBV29-1 and J usage is TRBJ2-5; no definite D call. Germline V gene sequence: CDR1 SQVTM, CDR2 ANQGSEA. Trimming pared 3 bases from V and 1 base from J, leaving 6 bases between. This CDR3 is built from 12 residues. DNA of the CDR3: TGCAGCGTTGAGGCTTCCCAAGAGACCCAGTACTTC. It specifies CSVEASQETQYF.

This clone was detected only a few times. V and J are TRBV18 and TRBJ1-5, with a weak D call TRBD1 (5 bases). CDR1 is KGHSH and CDR2 is LQKENI in the germline V gene. V dropped 2 bases and J dropped 5 bases, with 10 bases sitting between them. The CDR3 totals 14 residues. The CDR3 region has the DNA TGTGCCAGCTCACCATATGAAGGGGATCAGCCCCAGCATTTT. Translation gives CASSPYEGDQPQHF.

V gene TRBV19 combines with J gene TRBJ2-1; a weak D match, TRBD1 (6 bases). V lost 0 bases and J lost 4, with 19 bases in between. CDR3 size: 18 residues. CDR1 is LNHDA, CDR2 SQIVND, per germline (reference sequence). CDR3 loop: CASSIDRATGTSYNEQFF. CDR3 bases: TGTGCCAGTAGTATAGATCGTGCCACCGGGACAAGTTACAATGAGCAGTTCTTC.